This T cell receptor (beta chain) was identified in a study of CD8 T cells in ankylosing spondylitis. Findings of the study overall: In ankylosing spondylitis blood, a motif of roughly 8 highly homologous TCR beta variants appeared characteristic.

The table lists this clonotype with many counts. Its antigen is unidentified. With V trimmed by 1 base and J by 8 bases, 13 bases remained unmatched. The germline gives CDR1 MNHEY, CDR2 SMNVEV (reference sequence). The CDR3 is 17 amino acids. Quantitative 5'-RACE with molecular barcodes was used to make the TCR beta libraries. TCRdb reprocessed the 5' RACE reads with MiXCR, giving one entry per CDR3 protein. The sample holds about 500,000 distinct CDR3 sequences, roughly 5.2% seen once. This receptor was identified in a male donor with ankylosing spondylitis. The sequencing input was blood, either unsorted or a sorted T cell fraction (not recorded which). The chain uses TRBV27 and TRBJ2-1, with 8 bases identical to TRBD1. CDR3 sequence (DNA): TGTGCCAGCAGTTTATTGTTGGGGACAGGTATAGGGTATGAGCAGTTCTTC. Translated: CASSLLLGTGIGYEQFF.